Listed below are T cell receptor beta chains from one sample, sequenced in a study of graft-versus-host responses after intestinal transplantation. Sequencing used immunoSEQ multiplex PCR; TCRdb keeps in-frame clones, though not all of them. Of 65,000 to 100,000 clones listed, just under 95% are singletons. The antigens for these receptors are not known. Sample: unstimulated CD8+ T cells sorted from spleen or lymph node cells, taken before transplant. The receptors shown here come from a human donor who was the organ donor for an intestinal transplant. CDR3s include the opening cysteine and the closing phenylalanine or tryptophan. The D gene is left open where the match is weak. Clone sizes are given selectively: once, few, many, or a class where the clone is expanded.

V gene	J gene	CDR3 length	clone size	D gene	CDR3 DNA	CDR3 protein
TRBV5-6	TRBJ1-3	12	few	TRBD1	TGTGCCAGCAGCTTCAGGGGGGACACCATATATTTT	CASSFRGDTIYF
TRBV18	TRBJ1-5	17	NA	TRBD1	TGTGCCAGCTCACCAGACAGGGCGGGTGGTAACAATCAGCCCCAGCATTTT	CASSPDRAGGNNQPQHF
TRBV4-3	TRBJ2-7	16	NA	TRBD1	TGCGCCAGCAGCCAAGACACCGGGACAGGGATTTACGAGCAGTACTTC	CASSQDTGTGIYEQYF
TRBV11-3	TRBJ2-7	14	NA	TRBD2	TGTGCCAGCAGCTTAGGGACTAGCGGGGGCGAGCAGTACTTC	CASSLGTSGGEQYF
TRBV6-6	TRBJ2-3	15	NA	TRBD1	TGTGCCAGCAGCCAGAGGACAGGCTTGACAGATACGCAGTATTTT	CASSQRTGLTDTQYF
TRBV28	TRBJ1-2	13	NA	NA	TGTGCCAGCAGTTTTCGCGGAAGCTATGGCTACACCTTC	CASSFRGSYGYTF
TRBV30	TRBJ2-4	18	NA	NA	TGTGCCTGGAGTCCCCGCACAGGGTTCTATATAGCCAAAAACATTCAGTACTTC	CAWSPRTGFYIAKNIQYF
TRBV4-3	TRBJ2-7	16	NA	TRBD1	TGCGCCAGCAGCCAAGATCGGGGGACAGGGGACAACGAGCAGTACTTC	CASSQDRGTGDNEQYF
TRBV4-3	TRBJ2-7	17	NA	TRBD1	TGCGCCAGCAGCCAACAAACCGGGACAGGGTTGTCCGGGGAGCAGTACTTC	CASSQQTGTGLSGEQYF
TRBV5-5	TRBJ1-3	16	NA	NA	TGTGCCAGCAGCTTAGAGGGGGTTCGCTCTGGAAACACCATATATTTT	CASSLEGVRSGNTIYF
TRBV7-9	TRBJ1-1	17	NA	TRBD1	TGTGCCAGCAGCTTTAAAGGACAGGAAAGTGGGAACACTGAAGCTTTCTTT	CASSFKGQESGNTEAFF
TRBV4-1	TRBJ1-2	16	NA	NA	TGCGCCAGCAGCCGCCTCGTCCGGACTTGGCACTATGGCTACACCTTC	CASSRLVRTWHYGYTF
TRBV7-2	TRBJ2-1	14	NA	TRBD2	TGTGCCAGCAGCTTACGCGGGGGATACAATGAGCAGTTCTTC	CASSLRGGYNEQFF
TRBV5-4	TRBJ1-1	14	NA	NA	TGTGCCAGCAGTAATCCAGGGTCGGGCACTGAAGCTTTCTTT	CASSNPGSGTEAFF
TRBV27	TRBJ2-7	14	NA	TRBD2	TGTGCCAGCAGGCCAGCGTTAGGGGACTATGTAAACTACTTC	CASRPALGDYVNYF
TRBV11-2	TRBJ1-2	14	NA	NA	TGTGCCAGCAGCTTAACAGGGTGGGTCTATGGCTACACCTTC	CASSLTGWVYGYTF
TRBV4-1	TRBJ1-5	14	NA	NA	TGCGCCAGCAGCCAGGTCCGGGAAAACGGACCCCAGCATTTT	CASSQVRENGPQHF
TRBV27	TRBJ2-1	15	NA	TRBD2	TGTGCCAGCAGGTCCCTAGCGGTCACCTACAATGAGCAGTTCTTC	CASRSLAVTYNEQFF
TRBV9	TRBJ2-6	17	NA	NA	TGTGCCAGCAGCCTGAGCCCGGACAGCTCTGGGGCCAACGTCCTGACTTTC	CASSLSPDSSGANVLTF
TRBV6-6	TRBJ2-7	13	NA	NA	TGTGCCAGCAGTGCGGGACAGATCTACGAGCAGTACTTC	CASSAGQIYEQYF
TRBV7-9	TRBJ2-1	15	NA	TRBD2	TGTGCCAGCAGCCATAGCGGGCGATCCTACAATGAGCAGTTCTTC	CASSHSGRSYNEQFF
TRBV4-2	TRBJ2-7	14	NA	NA	TGTGCCAGCAGCCCTACGACAGGCTCCTACGAGCAGTACTTC	CASSPTTGSYEQYF
TRBV27	TRBJ2-1	17	NA	TRBD2	TGTGCCAGCAGTTCCTTCCAAAGCGGGGGATCCTACAATGAGCAGTTCTTC	CASSSFQSGGSYNEQFF
TRBV7-9	TRBJ2-3	17	NA	NA	TGTGCCAGCAGCGCTTTAACCGGACAGCCTCCCACAGATACGCAGTATTTT	CASSALTGQPPTDTQYF
TRBV10-1	TRBJ1-2	16	NA	TRBD1	TGCGCCAGCAGTGGGAACAGGGGACCTCCTAGCTATGGCTACACCTTC	CASSGNRGPPSYGYTF
TRBV19	TRBJ1-5	17	few	TRBD1	TGTGCCAGTCGGACAGGGACAGGCTTCTATAGCAATCAGCCCCAGCATTTT	CASRTGTGFYSNQPQHF
TRBV7-9	TRBJ2-1	14	NA	NA	TGTGCCAGCACCAAAATCGGGGGGCAAAATGAGCAGTTCTTC	CASTKIGGQNEQFF
TRBV25-1	TRBJ1-1	15	NA	TRBD1	TGTGCCAGCAGTGGAGAGGGACAGGGAGGAACTGAAGCTTTCTTT	CASSGEGQGGTEAFF
TRBV19	TRBJ1-2	13	NA	NA	TGTGCCAGTAGTAGAACAGGGCAGTCGGGCTACACCTTC	CASSRTGQSGYTF
TRBV15	TRBJ1-2	14	NA	NA	TGTGCCACCAGCAGAGATATGGCAGGGAATGGCTACACCTTC	CATSRDMAGNGYTF
TRBV6-1	TRBJ1-6	14	NA	TRBD1	TGTGCCAGCCCTCCGACAGGGAACCCCTCACCCCTCCACTTT	CASPPTGNPSPLHF
TRBV7-9	TRBJ1-1	12	NA	NA	TGTGCCAGCAGTCATACCACGGGATGGGCTTTCTTT	CASSHTTGWAFF
TRBV18	TRBJ1-1	15	NA	TRBD1	TGTGCCAGCTCACCACCAGACAGGGGATGGACTGAAGCTTTCTTT	CASSPPDRGWTEAFF
TRBV5-5	TRBJ1-2	14	NA	NA	TGTGCCAGCAGCTTGGCCCTACCCACGTATGGCTACACCTTC	CASSLALPTYGYTF
TRBV11-2	TRBJ2-7	16	NA	NA	TGTGCCAGCAGCTTAGACAGGGGTTCCCTAACCTACGAGCAGTACTTC	CASSLDRGSLTYEQYF
TRBV11-2	TRBJ2-1	12	NA	NA	TGTGCCAGCAGCTTAACTAATTATGAGCAGTTCTTC	CASSLTNYEQFF
TRBV27	TRBJ2-3	15	once	NA	TGTGCCAGCAGTTTAGGCTTTTCGAGCACAGATACGCAGTATTTT	CASSLGFSSTDTQYF
TRBV7-9	TRBJ1-2	14	NA	NA	TGTGCCAGCAGCTTAGTCGGGGGGTTCTATGGCTACACCTTC	CASSLVGGFYGYTF
TRBV4-1	TRBJ2-7	13	NA	TRBD1	TGCGCCAGCAGCGGGCAGGGGGCTTACGAGCAGTACTTC	CASSGQGAYEQYF
TRBV5-6	TRBJ1-6	16	NA	NA	TGTGCCAGCAGCCAGATCACTAGCTCCTATAATTCACCCCTCCACTTT	CASSQITSSYNSPLHF
TRBV5-5	TRBJ2-7	14	NA	TRBD1	TGTGCCAGCAGCTTGGGACAGGGGTCCTACGAGCAGTACTTC	CASSLGQGSYEQYF
TRBV16	TRBJ1-2	14	NA	TRBD1	TGTGCCAGCAGCCCCAGGACAGGGGACTATGGCTACACCTTC	CASSPRTGDYGYTF
TRBV4-1	TRBJ1-5	16	once	TRBD1	TGCGCCAGCAGCCAGCAACTACAGGGGGGCAATCAGCCCCAGCATTTT	CASSQQLQGGNQPQHF
TRBV30	TRBJ1-2	12	few	NA	TGTGCCTGGGAAGAACAGGGTCGGAGCTACACCTTC	CAWEEQGRSYTF
TRBV7-6	TRBJ1-2	13	NA	TRBD1	TGTGCCAGCAGCCCGGGGACAGGGTATGGCTACACCTTC	CASSPGTGYGYTF
TRBV9	TRBJ2-2	16	NA	NA	TGTGCCAGCGGTAAAACTTCAAGCGGAGACACCGGGGAGCTGTTTTTT	CASGKTSSGDTGELFF
TRBV9	TRBJ1-3	15	once	NA	TGTGCCAGCAGCGGGGGACACGTCTCTGGAAACACCATATATTTT	CASSGGHVSGNTIYF
TRBV27	TRBJ2-5	15	NA	NA	TGTGCCAGCAGTTTATCGGCAGGGCTGTGGGAGACCCAGTACTTC	CASSLSAGLWETQYF
TRBV2	TRBJ1-1	13	NA	NA	TGTGCCAGCAGTGAAATGACAGGCAATGAAGCTTTCTTT	CASSEMTGNEAFF
TRBV28	TRBJ2-7	14	NA	NA	TGTGCCAGCAGTTTCCGGGGAAACACCTACGAGCAGTACTTC	CASSFRGNTYEQYF
TRBV7-2	TRBJ2-5	14	NA	NA	TGTGCCAGCAGCGTTTTTGGCGGCCAAGAGACCCAGTACTTC	CASSVFGGQETQYF
TRBV19	TRBJ1-5	17	NA	TRBD1	TGTGCCAGTACCCCAAACGGATTGACAGGGAATAGACAGCCCCAGCATTTT	CASTPNGLTGNRQPQHF
TRBV7-2	TRBJ2-7	14	NA	NA	TGTGCCAGCAGCTTCTCGACACCATCCTACGAGCAGTACTTC	CASSFSTPSYEQYF
TRBV9	TRBJ1-1	14	NA	NA	TGTGCCAGCAGCGCTCGCCGGGGAAACACTGAAGCTTTCTTT	CASSARRGNTEAFF
TRBV6-5	TRBJ2-1	15	NA	TRBD2	TGTGCCAGCAGTTACTCAGCGGGGGGGTTGGGAGAGCAGTTCTTC	CASSYSAGGLGEQFF
TRBV27	TRBJ2-1	14	NA	NA	TGTGCCAGCAGTTTTTCAGGGGATGGTAATGAGCAGTTCTTC	CASSFSGDGNEQFF
TRBV6-6	TRBJ1-2	12	NA	NA	TGTGCCAGCAGCTCAGGTGATTATGGCTACACCTTC	CASSSGDYGYTF
TRBV2	TRBJ2-3	14	NA	TRBD2	TGTGCCAGCAGTGAACGGCGGGGGGCAGATACGCAGTATTTT	CASSERRGADTQYF
TRBV7-3	TRBJ2-5	16	NA	NA	TGTGCCAGCAGCTTAACGGGGCAGCACCTTCAAGAGACCCAGTACTTC	CASSLTGQHLQETQYF
TRBV4-1	TRBJ2-7	17	NA	TRBD1	TGCGCCAGCAGCCAGAGTGGACAGGGGGAGCTTACCTACGAGCAGTACTTC	CASSQSGQGELTYEQYF